This T cell receptor (beta chain) was retrieved from a study of cytomegalovirus exposure and HLA in healthy donors. V was shortened by 3 bases and J by 0 bases, with 8 bases between the two germline ends. This CDR3 is 14 amino acids long. CDR1 and CDR2 (germline): SGHVS, FQNEAQ. Healthy bone marrow donors supplied every sample. PCR amplification relied on 60 Vbeta primers (plus 13 Jbeta primers). Profiling relied on immunoSEQ multiplex PCR, and the TCRdb table lists in-frame clones only, not all of them. The sample contains fewer than 90,000 clones, roughly 80% of which appear only once. The chain employs TRBV7-8 and TRBJ1-1; D is possibly TRBD1 (6 bases). The sequenced sample consisted of PBMCs. The clonotype originates from a man aged 25-45 years in good health and CMV-seropositive. Here the CDR3 DNA reads TGTGCCAGCAGCTTCCAGGGGTTGAACACTGAAGCTTTCTTT. Translated: CASSFQGLNTEAFF.